Listed below are T cell receptor beta chains from one sample, sequenced in a study of CD8 T cells in Susac syndrome. TCRdb re-called the immunoSEQ multiplex PCR reads with MiXCR, one entry per CDR3 protein. The data show a few hundred thousand distinct CDR3 sequences, more than 80% seen once. The sample taken for sequencing was CD8+ T cells from PBMCs. Source of these receptors: a human donor with multiple sclerosis. CDR3s include the opening cysteine and the closing phenylalanine or tryptophan. Fields, in order: CDR3 DNA, CDR3 protein, J gene, D gene, clone size, V gene. A D gene is named only where the DNA matches it firmly. Not all rows give a size; the values are once, few, many and, for expanded clones, a class.

DNA: TGCAGTGCTACGACTCTAGCGGGAGAGAACACCGGGGAGCTGTTTTTT
CDR3: CSATTLAGENTGELFF
J: TRBJ2-2
D: TRBD2
size: once
V: TRBV20-1

DNA: TGTGCCAGCAGCCACAACCCAGAGAACACTGAAGCTTTCTTT
CDR3: CASSHNPENTEAFF
J: TRBJ1-1
D: -
size: -
V: TRBV14

DNA: TGCGCCAGCAGCAACCGGGACAGGGGCTACTATGGCTACACCTTC
CDR3: CASSNRDRGYYGYTF
J: TRBJ1-2
D: TRBD1
size: -
V: TRBV5-1

DNA: TGTGCCAGCAGTCCCCCCCCCGCGGGAGGGGACGAGCAGTACTTC
CDR3: CASSPPPAGGDEQYF
J: TRBJ2-7
D: TRBD2
size: -
V: TRBV6-5

DNA: TGTGCCTGGAGTGTACCAGGTGACACCGGGGAGCTGTTTTTT
CDR3: CAWSVPGDTGELFF
J: TRBJ2-2
D: -
size: once
V: TRBV30

DNA: TGTGCCAGCAGTTTTTTTGGTGAAAAACTGTTTTTT
CDR3: CASSFFGEKLFF
J: TRBJ1-4
D: -
size: few
V: TRBV27

DNA: TGTGCCAGCAGTTGGGACCTACAGGGGAAAAACAATGAGCAGTTCTTC
CDR3: CASSWDLQGKNNEQFF
J: TRBJ2-1
D: TRBD1
size: -
V: TRBV2

DNA: TGTGCCAGCAGCCCGATACAGGGGGCAAGGTACAATGAGCAGTTCTTC
CDR3: CASSPIQGARYNEQFF
J: TRBJ2-1
D: TRBD1
size: -
V: TRBV9

DNA: TGCGCCAGCAGCCCAGGGACGCTGGGCATCTACGAGCAGTACTTC
CDR3: CASSPGTLGIYEQYF
J: TRBJ2-7
D: -
size: -
V: TRBV5-1

DNA: TGCGCCAGCGCCATCGGACAGGGAGGAGGAGGTGAAGCTTTCTTT
CDR3: CASAIGQGGGGEAFF
J: TRBJ1-1
D: TRBD1
size: -
V: TRBV4-1

DNA: TGTGCCAGCAGCTGGACTAGCGGGCTCATCCGAAAATACAATGAGCAGTTCTTC
CDR3: CASSWTSGLIRKYNEQFF
J: TRBJ2-1
D: TRBD2
size: -
V: TRBV12-3/TRBV12-4

DNA: TGTGCCAGCAGTCCTAAGGGTCCGGTGGGAGAGACCCAGTACTTC
CDR3: CASSPKGPVGETQYF
J: TRBJ2-5
D: -
size: -
V: TRBV27

DNA: TGTGCCAGCAGCCCCCACTTACAGGGAGGGTATGGCTACACCTTC
CDR3: CASSPHLQGGYGYTF
J: TRBJ1-2
D: -
size: -
V: TRBV7-6

DNA: TGTGCCAGCAGTGAATGGGGTTGGGGATCGAACACTGAAGCTTTCTTT
CDR3: CASSEWGWGSNTEAFF
J: TRBJ1-1
D: -
size: -
V: TRBV6-1

DNA: TGTGCCAGCAGCTTAGATGGAGGGGGGTATGGGAACGAGCAGTACTTC
CDR3: CASSLDGGGYGNEQYF
J: TRBJ2-7
D: -
size: -
V: TRBV11-2